The present entry profiles one T cell receptor beta chain with its context. The antigen is not known. This specimen belongs to a study of cytomegalovirus exposure and HLA in healthy donors. Study-wide findings and caveats: What TCR beta sequences reportedly achieved was accurate prediction of HLA-A and HLA-B alleles in most subjects. Near-uniform donor sequencing depth was presumed by presence/absence analyses.

The CDR3 runs to 17 residues. V lost 3 bases to trimming and J lost 3 bases, with 21 bases between them. The germline V gene has CDR1 MDHEN and CDR2 SYDVKM. In the PCR, 60 Vbeta and 13 Jbeta primers were used. Sequencing used immunoSEQ multiplex PCR; TCRdb keeps in-frame clones, though not all of them. The sample includes 130,000 or so clones, around three quarters of them seen just once. The sequence was collected from a male donor in good health and CMV-seropositive. The specimen was PBMCs. This rearrangement joins TRBV28 to TRBJ2-7, with D perhaps matching TRBD2 (6 bases). The CDR3 DNA reads as TGTGCCAGCAGTTTGCCCGGGGCTCGGGGGAACCTCTACGAGCAGTACTTC. The encoded protein is CASSLPGARGNLYEQYF.